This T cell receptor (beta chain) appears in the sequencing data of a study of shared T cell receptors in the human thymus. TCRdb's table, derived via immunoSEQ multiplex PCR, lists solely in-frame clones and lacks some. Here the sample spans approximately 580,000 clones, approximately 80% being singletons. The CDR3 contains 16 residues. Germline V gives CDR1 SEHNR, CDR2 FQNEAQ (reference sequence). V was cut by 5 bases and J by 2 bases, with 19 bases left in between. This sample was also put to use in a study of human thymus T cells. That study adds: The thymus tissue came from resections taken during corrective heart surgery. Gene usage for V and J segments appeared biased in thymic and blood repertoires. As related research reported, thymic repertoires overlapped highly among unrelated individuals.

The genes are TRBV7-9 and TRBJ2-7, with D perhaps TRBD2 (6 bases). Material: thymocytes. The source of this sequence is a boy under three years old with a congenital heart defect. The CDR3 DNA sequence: TGTGCCAGCAGCCCCCCGTTGCTAGCGAACACCTACGAGCAGTACTTC. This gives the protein CASSPPLLANTYEQYF. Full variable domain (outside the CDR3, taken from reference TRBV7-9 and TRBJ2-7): DTGVSQNPRHKITKRGQNVTFRCDPISEHNRLYWYRQTLGQGPEFLTYFQNEAQLEKSRLLSDRFSAERPKGSFSTLEIQRTEQGDSAMYLCASSPPLLANTYEQYFGPGTRLTVT.